The 7 T cell receptor beta chains reported below all come from one sample, sequenced in a study of blood T cell repertoires in COVID-19. Only in-frame clones appear in the TCRdb table, and some are missing; sequencing was by immunoSEQ multiplex PCR. Among a few hundred thousand clones listed, roughly 85% were seen once. The sample comprised peripheral blood. These receptors all come from a woman under 30 with acute or convalescent COVID-19.

In DNA form, the CDR3 reads TGTGCCAGCTCACCTAAGGACAGGGGCGGTGGCTACACCTTC. Translation gives CASSPKDRGGGYTF. This rearrangement joins TRBV18 to TRBJ1-2; 9 bases match TRBD1. Germline lookup yields CDR1 KGHSH and CDR2 LQKENI. The CDR3 covers 14 residues. With V trimmed by 3 bases and J by 7 bases, 6 bases remained unmatched.

The chain is built from TRBV9 and TRBJ1-3; tentatively, D is TRBD1 (6 bases). The CDR3 spans 12 residues. Trimming took 4 bases from V and 7 from J, leaving 9 bases between them. CDR1 and CDR2 from the germline V gene are SGDLS and YYNGEE. CDR3 DNA: TGTGCCAGCAGCCCTCAGGGGAACACCATATATTTT. Translated, it gives CASSPQGNTIYF. The variable domain in full, with the rest retrieved from reference TRBV9 and TRBJ1-3, is DSGVTQTPKHLITATGQRVTLRCSPRSGDLSVYWYQQSLDQGLQFLIQYYNGEERAKGNILERFSAQQFPDLHSELNLSSLELGDSALYFCASSPQGNTIYFGEGSWLTVV.

V and J are TRBV2 and TRBJ2-2; D possibly corresponds to TRBD2 (5 bases). With 5 bases removed from V and 3 bases from J, the gap between germline ends came to 10 bases. CDR3 length: 14 amino acids. Germline CDR1 reads SNHLY; CDR2 reads FYNNEI. The CDR3 region has the DNA TGTGCCAGCAGTCTCGGGATTTACACCGGGGAGCTGTTTTTT. It yields the protein CASSLGIYTGELFF.

The chain is built from TRBV6-6 and TRBJ1-3, with a weak D call TRBD1 (5 bases). With 7 bases removed from V and 1 base from J, the gap between germline ends came to 11 bases. Looked up from germline, CDR1 is MNHNY and CDR2 is SVGAGI (reference sequence). The CDR3 length is 14 residues. CDR3 region: CASTNGGSGNTIYF. CDR3 in DNA: TGTGCCAGCACGAACGGGGGGTCTGGAAACACCATATATTTT.

The chain carries TRBV11-2 and TRBJ2-5; 10 bases are shared with TRBD2. Germline V gene data show CDR1 as SGHAT and CDR2 as FQNNGV. The CDR3 length is 17 residues. J lost 5 bases, V lost 5 bases, and 14 bases had no gene match. The CDR3 reads CASSRRMSGLARETQYF. For the CDR3, the DNA is TGTGCCAGCAGCCGAAGAATGTCGGGACTAGCGAGGGAGACCCAGTACTTC.

The rearrangement links TRBV7-2 to TRBJ2-3; a possible D gene is TRBD2 (6 bases). Germline CDR1 SGHTA, CDR2 FQGNSA. Trimming removed 2 bases from V and 1 base from J, with 16 bases in between. The CDR3 runs 17 residues. The CDR3 region is CASSLTPGRGRTDTQYF. In DNA form, the CDR3 reads TGTGCCAGCAGCTTAACTCCCGGGCGGGGTCGCACAGATACGCAGTATTTT.

The chain is built from TRBV29-1 and TRBJ1-2; D is unresolved. CDR3 length: 15 residues. Germline V lookup: CDR1 SQVTM, CDR2 ANQGSEA. V was shortened by 0 bases and J by 3 bases, with 14 bases between the two germline ends. CDR3 protein: CSVEDLQSRDYGYTF. As DNA, the CDR3 is TGCAGCGTTGAAGATCTACAGTCTCGCGACTATGGCTACACCTTC.